Below, 23 T cell receptor beta chains from the same sample are listed, as sequenced in a study of blood T cell repertoires in COVID-19. Method: immunoSEQ multiplex PCR; TCRdb's copy keeps in-frame clones and lacks some. The sample contains approximately 260,000 clones, around four fifths of which appear only once. The material sequenced was peripheral blood. These TCRs come from a woman in her sixties or seventies with active or convalescent COVID-19.

The chain has TRBV27 and TRBJ2-5; a weak D match, TRBD1 (5 bases). CDR1 and CDR2 (germline): MNHEY, SMNVEV (reference sequence). The CDR3 totals 14 residues. Trimming removed 6 bases from V and 7 bases from J, with 18 bases in between. CDR3 residues: CASRPGLGLGTQYF. The CDR3 nucleotides read TGTGCCAGCAGGCCCGGGTTGGGGCTGGGGACCCAGTACTTC.

V is TRBV7-2 and J is TRBJ2-7, with TRBD2 matching 10 bases. V trimming: 4 bases; J trimming: 0 bases; junction bases outside the gene matches: 3. The CDR3 runs 15 residues. The germline V gene has CDR1 SGHTA and CDR2 FQGNSA. DNA of the CDR3: TGTGCCAGCAGCTCACTAGCGGGGAGCTCCTACGAGCAGTACTTC. Encoded protein: CASSSLAGSSYEQYF.

J is TRBJ2-1 and V is TRBV3-1 (or the pseudogene TRBV3-2), with TRBD2 matching over 11 bases. The germline V gene has CDR1 LGHDT and CDR2 YNNKEL (reference sequence). V shed 1 base and J 4 bases; nucleotides not matched to a gene: 0. This CDR3 is 15 amino acids long. In DNA form, the CDR3 reads TGTGCCAGCAGCCAAGGACTAGCGGGATACAATGAGCAGTTCTTC. It specifies CASSQGLAGYNEQFF.

The chain is built from TRBV6-5 and TRBJ2-7, with D perhaps TRBD1 (6 bases). The CDR3 covers 14 residues. V dropped 6 bases and J dropped 1 base, with 13 bases sitting between them. The germline V gene has CDR1 MNHEY and CDR2 SVGAGI. This CDR3 reads CASSLLTGSYEQYF. CDR3 nucleotide sequence: TGTGCCAGCAGCCTTTTGACAGGTTCCTACGAGCAGTACTTC.

The chain carries TRBV3-1 (or the pseudogene TRBV3-2) and TRBJ1-6; the match to TRBD1 covers 7 bases. J gave up 3 bases and V 1 base, and 3 bases lay outside the gene matches. CDR1 and CDR2 from the germline V gene are LGHDT and YNNKEL (reference sequence). CDR3 length equals 16 residues. CDR3 coding DNA: TGTGCCAGCAGCCAAGGGGGACAGCTCTATAATTCACCCCTCCACTTT. It encodes CASSQGGQLYNSPLHF.

The chain recombines TRBV6-6 with TRBJ2-7, with 9 bases aligning to TRBD1. Germline V gives CDR1 MNHNY, CDR2 SVGAGI (reference sequence). The CDR3 length is 14 residues. J lost 4 bases, V lost 2 bases, and 3 bases had no gene match. CDR3 protein: CASSYGTGTYEQYF. The CDR3 region has the DNA TGTGCCAGCAGTTACGGGACAGGGACTTACGAGCAGTACTTC.

The rearrangement links TRBV7-3 to TRBJ2-3; TRBD2 aligns across 7 bases. The CDR3 is 15 residues long. Trimming removed 2 bases from V and 1 base from J; junction bases left unmatched: 3. Germline V gene sequence: CDR1 SGHTA, CDR2 FQGTGA. DNA for the CDR3: TGTGCCAGCAGCTTATTTGCGGGGGGCACAGATACGCAGTATTTT. It is translated as CASSLFAGGTDTQYF.

This chain joins TRBV6-4 and TRBJ1-6; TRBD1 is a possible D gene (6 bases). Germline values: CDR1 MRHNA, CDR2 SNTAGT. V shed 5 bases and J shed 7 bases, with 24 bases lying between them. CDR3 size: 18 residues. CDR3 residues: CASSSATKGGSRNSPLHF. The CDR3 DNA reads TGTGCCAGCAGTTCGGCAACGAAAGGGGGTTCGAGGAATTCACCCCTCCACTTT.

V is TRBV9 and J is TRBJ2-1; 7 positions match TRBD2. Germline CDR1 reads SGDLS; CDR2 reads YYNGEE. V trimming: 3 bases; J trimming: 0 bases; junction bases outside the gene matches: 6. This CDR3 spans 16 amino acids. The CDR3 nucleotides are TGTGCCAGCAGCGCTCCTAGCGGTGACTCCTACAATGAGCAGTTCTTC. It codes for CASSAPSGDSYNEQFF.

CDR3: CASSLRGGGNQPQHF. As DNA, the CDR3 is TGTGCCAGCAGCTTGCGAGGGGGCGGCAATCAGCCCCAGCATTTT. This sequence joins TRBV5-6 and TRBJ1-5, with TRBD1 matching 7 bases. The length of the CDR3 is 15 residues. Germline V gives CDR1 SGHDT, CDR2 YYEEEE. The J segment lost 2 bases and the V segment lost 1 base, leaving 3 bases of the junction unmatched.

The CDR3, as DNA: TGTGCCAGCAGCCGTTTAGGGGGGGGAAACACTGAAGCTTTCTTT. This translates into CASSRLGGGNTEAFF. The chain combines TRBV7-8 with TRBJ1-1, with D possibly TRBD1 on 6 matching bases. The V end lost 5 bases, the J end lost 2 bases, and 15 bases lay between the germline ends. Germline V gene sequence: CDR1 SGHVS, CDR2 FQNEAQ. The CDR3 is made up of 15 amino acids.

V gene TRBV5-4 combines with J gene TRBJ2-2; D is uncertain. Trimming removed 2 bases at V and 0 bases at J, with 5 bases between. From germline, CDR1 is SGHNT and CDR2 YYREEE (reference sequence). CDR3 length equals 14 residues. CDR3 in amino acids: CASSFRANTGELFF. The CDR3 nucleotides read TGTGCCAGCAGCTTCCGGGCGAACACCGGGGAGCTGTTTTTT.

This clone has more than one count but fewer than ten. This sequence joins TRBV27 and TRBJ2-6; 10 positions agree with TRBD1. The germline V gene has CDR1 MNHEY and CDR2 SMNVEV (reference sequence). With 8 bases clipped from V and 0 bases from J, the junction kept 4 bases outside the gene matches. The CDR3 contains 16 residues. CDR3 loop: CASGQGEPSGANVLTF. The DNA of the CDR3 is TGTGCCAGCGGACAGGGGGAACCCTCTGGGGCCAACGTCCTGACTTTC.

The chain has TRBV9 and TRBJ2-1; 9 nucleotides line up with TRBD2. The CDR3 totals 13 residues. Germline V gene lookup returns CDR1 SGDLS and CDR2 YYNGEE. Unmatched junction bases numbered 3, after V lost 6 bases and J lost 5 bases. CDR3 region: CASTGGGDNEQFF. DNA for the CDR3: TGTGCCAGCACCGGCGGGGGGGACAATGAGCAGTTCTTC.

The gene calls are TRBV5-1 and TRBJ2-3; TRBD2 matches at 7 bases. Germline trimming cut 0 bases from V and 6 bases from J; bases unmatched to any gene: 10. Germline assignment: CDR1 SGHRS and CDR2 YFSETQ. This CDR3 is built from 16 residues. The CDR3 DNA reads as TGCGCCAGCAGCTTGGGCGGGGGACTTATCCCGGATACGCAGTATTTT. Amino acid sequence: CASSLGGGLIPDTQYF.

This chain links TRBV27 with TRBJ2-7, with D tentatively TRBD1 (6 bases). CDR1 is MNHEY and CDR2 is SMNVEV in the germline V gene (reference sequence). The V gene lost 6 bases and the J gene lost 3 bases, with 15 bases spanning the gap. The CDR3 sequence is 14 residues long. DNA of the CDR3: TGTGCCAGCAGCCTTAGAACAGGGCTCTACGAGCAGTACTTC. This codes for CASSLRTGLYEQYF.

V gene TRBV7-9 combines with J gene TRBJ1-2; 7 nucleotides agree with TRBD1. The CDR3 consists of 16 residues. Germline V CDR1 and CDR2: SEHNR, FQNEAQ (reference sequence). With 3 bases clipped from V and 4 bases from J, the junction kept 11 bases outside the gene matches. DNA for the CDR3: TGTGCCAGCAGCTTCCCCTTTAGGGGGCTTTTCTATGGCTACACCTTC. Protein product: CASSFPFRGLFYGYTF.

Regarding this clone: An end of the junction differs from the germline gene, which may be a read error. This rearrangement joins TRBV30 to TRBJ1-2, with D perhaps TRBD1 (6 bases). CDR1 is GTSNPN and CDR2 is SVGIG in the germline V gene (reference sequence). The CDR3 loop spans 13 amino acids. CDR3 sequence reads: CAWSTGPRRGYIF. The CDR3 DNA reads as TGTGCCTGGAGTACAGGGCCGCGTCGTGGCTACATCTTC.

The V gene is TRBV20-1, the J gene TRBJ2-1; D might be TRBD1 (6 bases). Per germline, CDR1 DFQATT and CDR2 SNEGSKA (reference sequence). This CDR3 is built from 14 residues. The V and J ends lost 6 bases and 4 bases respectively, with 16 bases between them. CDR3 amino acids: CSASWTDRYNEQFF. The CDR3 region has the DNA TGCAGTGCAAGTTGGACAGACAGGTACAATGAGCAGTTCTTC.

V and J are TRBV6-2 or TRBV6-3 and TRBJ1-2; no firm D call. The germline CDR1 and CDR2 sequences are MNHEY and SVGEGT. The CDR3 length is 14 residues. Trimming removed 6 bases at V and 4 bases at J, with 15 bases between. CDR3 protein: CASSRRSRGYGYTF. The DNA for the CDR3 is TGTGCCAGCAGCAGACGTTCACGCGGCTATGGCTACACCTTC.

V and J are TRBV3-1 (or the pseudogene TRBV3-2) and TRBJ2-2; 8 bases agree with TRBD1. The germline gives CDR1 LGHDT, CDR2 YNNKEL (reference sequence). V lost 5 bases, J lost 1 base, and 3 bases stayed unmatched. The CDR3 is 15 residues long. The CDR3 protein is CASSKGTGNTGELFF. CDR3 bases: TGTGCCAGCAGCAAAGGGACAGGGAACACCGGGGAGCTGTTTTTT.

The genes are TRBV7-6 and TRBJ2-2; 10 bases fit TRBD1. The germline CDR1 and CDR2 sequences are SGHVS and FNYEAQ. This CDR3 spans 15 amino acids. The junction had 2 bases not matched to a gene; V was cut back by 4 bases and J by 3 bases. The CDR3 loop reads CASSSTGGYTGELFF. The CDR3 DNA reads TGTGCCAGCAGCTCGACAGGGGGCTACACCGGGGAGCTGTTTTTT.

In DNA, the CDR3 is TGTGCCAGCAGTCGCCAGACTAGCGGGGGTAATGAGCAGTTCTTC. Translated: CASSRQTSGGNEQFF. The chain links TRBV7-2 to TRBJ2-1; 12 bases align to TRBD2. The J segment lost 7 bases and the V segment lost 6 bases, leaving 7 bases of the junction unmatched. The V gene's germline CDR1 is SGHTA and CDR2 FQGNSA. The CDR3 covers 15 residues.